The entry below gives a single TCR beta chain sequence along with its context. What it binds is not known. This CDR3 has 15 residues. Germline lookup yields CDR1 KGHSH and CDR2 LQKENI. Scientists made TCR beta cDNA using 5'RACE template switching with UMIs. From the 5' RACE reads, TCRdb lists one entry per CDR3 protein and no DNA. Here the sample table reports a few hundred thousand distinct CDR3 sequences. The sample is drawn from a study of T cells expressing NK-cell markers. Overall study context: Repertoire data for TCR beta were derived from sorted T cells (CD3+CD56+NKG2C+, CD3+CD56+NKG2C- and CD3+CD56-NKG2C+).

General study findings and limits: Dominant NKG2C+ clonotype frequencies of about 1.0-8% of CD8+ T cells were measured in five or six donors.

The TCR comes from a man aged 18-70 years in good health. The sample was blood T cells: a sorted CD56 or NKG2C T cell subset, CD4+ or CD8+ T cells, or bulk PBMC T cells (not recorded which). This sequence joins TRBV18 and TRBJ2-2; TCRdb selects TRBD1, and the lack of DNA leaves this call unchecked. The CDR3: CASSELSQGTGELFF.